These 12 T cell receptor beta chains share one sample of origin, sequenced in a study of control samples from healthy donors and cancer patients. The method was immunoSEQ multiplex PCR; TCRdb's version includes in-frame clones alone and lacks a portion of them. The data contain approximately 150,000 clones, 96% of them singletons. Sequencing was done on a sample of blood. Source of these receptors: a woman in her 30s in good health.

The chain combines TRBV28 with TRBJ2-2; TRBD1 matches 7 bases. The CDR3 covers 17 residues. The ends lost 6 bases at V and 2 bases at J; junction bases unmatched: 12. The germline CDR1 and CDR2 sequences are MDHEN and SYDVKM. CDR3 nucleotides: TGTGCCAGCAGAAATTCTGCCGGGACAGCTAACACCGGGGAGCTGTTTTTT. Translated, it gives CASRNSAGTANTGELFF.

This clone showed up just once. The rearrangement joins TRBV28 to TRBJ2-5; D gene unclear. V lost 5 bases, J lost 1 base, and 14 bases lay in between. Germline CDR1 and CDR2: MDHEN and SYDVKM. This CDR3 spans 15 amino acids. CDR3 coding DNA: TGTGCCAGCAGTGGTAGAAGAGCCCCCCAAGAGACCCAGTACTTC. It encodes CASSGRRAPQETQYF.

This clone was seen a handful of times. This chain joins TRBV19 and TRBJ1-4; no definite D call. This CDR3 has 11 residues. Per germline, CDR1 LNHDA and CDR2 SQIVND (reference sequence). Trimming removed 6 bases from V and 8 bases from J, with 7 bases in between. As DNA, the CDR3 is TGTGCCAGTAGGCTCGGGGAAAAACTGTTTTTT. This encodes CASRLGEKLFF.

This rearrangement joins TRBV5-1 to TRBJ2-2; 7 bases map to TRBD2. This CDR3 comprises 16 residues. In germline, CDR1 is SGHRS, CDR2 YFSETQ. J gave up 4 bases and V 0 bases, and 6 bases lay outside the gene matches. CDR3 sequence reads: CASSLVLATSTGELFF. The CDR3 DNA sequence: TGCGCCAGCAGCTTGGTACTAGCGACGAGCACCGGGGAGCTGTTTTTT. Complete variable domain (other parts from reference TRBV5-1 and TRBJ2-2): KAGVTQTPRYLIKTRGQQVTLSCSPISGHRSVSWYQQTPGQGLQFLFEYFSETQRNKGNFPGRFSGRQFSNSRSEMNVSTLELGDSALYLCASSLVLATSTGELFFGEGSRLTVL.

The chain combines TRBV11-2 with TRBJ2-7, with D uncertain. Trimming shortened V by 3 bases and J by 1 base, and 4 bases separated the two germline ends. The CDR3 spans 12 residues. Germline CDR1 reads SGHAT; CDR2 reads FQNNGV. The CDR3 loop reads CASSFGSYEQYF. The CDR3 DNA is TGTGCCAGCAGCTTTGGGTCCTACGAGCAGTACTTC. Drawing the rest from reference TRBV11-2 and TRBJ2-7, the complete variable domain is EAGVAQSPRYKIIEKRQSVAFWCNPISGHATLYWYQQILGQGPKLLIQFQNNGVVDDSQLPKDRFSAERLKGVDSTLKIQPAKLEDSAVYLCASSFGSYEQYFGPGTRLTVT.

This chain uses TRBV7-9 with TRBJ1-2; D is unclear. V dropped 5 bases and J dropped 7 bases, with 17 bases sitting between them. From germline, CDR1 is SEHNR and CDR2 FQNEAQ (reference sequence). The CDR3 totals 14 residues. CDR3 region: CASSVRGLEGGYTF. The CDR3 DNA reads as TGTGCCAGCAGCGTTCGAGGGTTGGAGGGTGGCTACACCTTC.

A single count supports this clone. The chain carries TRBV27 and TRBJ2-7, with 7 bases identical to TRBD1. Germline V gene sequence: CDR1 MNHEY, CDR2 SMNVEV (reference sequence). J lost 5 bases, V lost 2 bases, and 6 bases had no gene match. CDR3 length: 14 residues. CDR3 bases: TGTGCCAGCAGTTTAATGCAGGGGGTCCACGAGCAGTACTTC. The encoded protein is CASSLMQGVHEQYF.

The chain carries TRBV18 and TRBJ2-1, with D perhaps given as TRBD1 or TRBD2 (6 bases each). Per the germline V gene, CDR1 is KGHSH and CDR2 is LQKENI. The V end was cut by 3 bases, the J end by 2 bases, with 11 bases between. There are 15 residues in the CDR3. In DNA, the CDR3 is TGTGCCAGCTCACCTTTAGGGGGGACCTACAATGAGCAGTTCTTC. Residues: CASSPLGGTYNEQFF.

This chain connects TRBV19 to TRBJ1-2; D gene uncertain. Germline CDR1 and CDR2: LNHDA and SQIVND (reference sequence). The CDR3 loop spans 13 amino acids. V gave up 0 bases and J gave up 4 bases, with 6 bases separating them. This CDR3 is CASSIDGTYGYTF. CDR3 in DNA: TGTGCCAGTAGTATAGATGGCACCTATGGCTACACCTTC.

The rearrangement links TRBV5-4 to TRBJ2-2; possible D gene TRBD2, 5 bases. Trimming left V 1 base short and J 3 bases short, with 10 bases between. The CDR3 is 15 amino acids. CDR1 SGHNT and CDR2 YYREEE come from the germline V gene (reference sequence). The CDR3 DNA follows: TGTGCCAGCAGCTTGTCTCCGGGGTACACCGGGGAGCTGTTTTTT. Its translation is CASSLSPGYTGELFF.

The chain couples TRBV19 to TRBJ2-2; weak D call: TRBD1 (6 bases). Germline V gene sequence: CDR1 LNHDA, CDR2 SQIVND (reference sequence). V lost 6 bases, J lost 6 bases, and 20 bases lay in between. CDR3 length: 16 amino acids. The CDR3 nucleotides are TGTGCCAGTAGCCCCCCTTCGGCAGGGGTTTCCGGGGAGCTGTTTTTT. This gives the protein CASSPPSAGVSGELFF.

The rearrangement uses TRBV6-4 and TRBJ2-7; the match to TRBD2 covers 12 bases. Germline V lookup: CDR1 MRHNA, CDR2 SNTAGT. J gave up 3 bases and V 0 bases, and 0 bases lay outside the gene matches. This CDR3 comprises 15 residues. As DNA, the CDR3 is TGTGCCAGCAGTGACTCGACTAGCGGGAGCTACGAGCAGTACTTC. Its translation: CASSDSTSGSYEQYF.